The 26 T cell receptor beta chains presented below share a single source sample, sequenced in a study of cytomegalovirus exposure and HLA in healthy donors. Primers included in the PCR were 60 Vbeta and 13 Jbeta primers. Assay used: immunoSEQ multiplex PCR; TCRdb lists only in-frame clones, some missing. The sample lists around 160,000 clones, 68% occurring once. The sample consisted of PBMCs. The receptors were gathered from a young woman in good health and CMV-seropositive.

The CDR3 DNA reads as TGTGCCAGCCGTTACAGGGCTAATGAGCAGTTCTTC. Its translation is CASRYRANEQFF. The genes are TRBV18 and TRBJ2-1, with a tentative D call TRBD1 (6 bases). The germline CDR1 and CDR2 sequences are KGHSH and LQKENI. V was shortened by 8 bases and J by 7 bases, with 12 bases between the two germline ends. The CDR3 length is 12 residues. Looking up the rest from reference TRBV18 and TRBJ2-1 gives the full variable domain: NAGVMQNPRHLVRRRGQEARLRCSPMKGHSHVYWYRQLPEEGLKFMVYLQKENIIDESGMPKERFSAEFPKEGPSILRIQQVVRGDSAAYFCASRYRANEQFFGPGTRLTVL.

The genes are TRBV2 and TRBJ2-5; tentatively, D is TRBD2 (6 bases). The end of the DNA aligns better with TRBJ2-7, so the J call may be wrong. This CDR3 is built from 15 residues. From germline, CDR1 is SNHLY and CDR2 FYNNEI. This CDR3 is CASRLDGNGGYEQYF. The CDR3, as DNA: TGTGCCAGCAGGCTGGACGGTAACGGGGGATACGAGCAGTACTTC.

V gene TRBV11-2 combines with J gene TRBJ1-1; 7 bases map to TRBD1. This CDR3 is built from 14 residues. The germline V gene has CDR1 SGHAT and CDR2 FQNNGV. The trim removed 5 bases at V and 4 bases at J, leaving 7 bases unmatched. The CDR3 here is CASSARQGGTEAFF. In nucleotides, the CDR3 is TGTGCCAGCAGCGCCCGACAGGGCGGCACTGAAGCTTTCTTT.

The V gene is TRBV19, the J gene TRBJ2-4; 9 bases line up with TRBD1. V was clipped by 6 bases and J by 7 bases; unmatched bases: 4. Germline V gives CDR1 LNHDA, CDR2 SQIVND (reference sequence). The CDR3 loop spans 13 amino acids. The CDR3 protein is CASRKGTGNIQYF. The CDR3 DNA reads TGTGCCAGTAGGAAGGGGACAGGGAACATTCAGTACTTC.

The chain employs TRBV27 and TRBJ2-7, with 7 bases matching TRBD2. The CDR3 runs 13 residues. Per the germline V gene, CDR1 is MNHEY and CDR2 is SMNVEV (reference sequence). With V trimmed by 9 bases and J by 0 bases, 5 bases remained unmatched. In DNA form, the CDR3 reads TGTGCCAGTACCGGGACTACCTCCTACGAGCAGTACTTC. Protein product: CASTGTTSYEQYF.

The chain joins TRBV2 to TRBJ2-1; D remains unclear. This CDR3 is 15 amino acids long. Germline-derived CDR1 and CDR2 are SNHLY and FYNNEI. V gave up 4 bases and J gave up 0 bases, with 10 bases separating them. This CDR3 is CASSVLESSYNEQFF. As DNA, the CDR3 is TGTGCCAGCAGTGTATTAGAAAGCTCCTACAATGAGCAGTTCTTC.

J is TRBJ2-1 and V is TRBV19; 9 bases are shared with TRBD2. CDR3 length equals 15 residues. After removal of 4 bases from V and 8 bases from J, the junction contained 9 bases not matched to a gene. Germline V gives CDR1 LNHDA, CDR2 SQIVND (reference sequence). CDR3 nucleotides: TGTGCCAGTAGTACCGGACTAGCGTCTGGGGATGAGCAGTTCTTC. Translating it yields CASSTGLASGDEQFF.

V and J are TRBV11-2 and TRBJ1-1; 7 bases map to TRBD1. After removal of 5 bases from V and 6 bases from J, the junction contained 9 bases not matched to a gene. The germline CDR1 and CDR2 sequences are SGHAT and FQNNGV. This CDR3 contains 14 residues. CDR3 nucleotide sequence: TGTGCCAGCAGCACAACGACAGGGTCTGCTGAAGCTTTCTTT. Translated: CASSTTTGSAEAFF.

The chain carries TRBV5-1 and TRBJ2-5; 13 bases map to TRBD2. This CDR3 region has 19 residues. Germline V gives CDR1 SGHRS, CDR2 YFSETQ. Losses at the gene ends were 7 bases for V and 4 bases for J; bases not matched to a gene: 19. The CDR3 region is CASHPFPGTSGAHGETQYF. The CDR3, as DNA: TGCGCCAGCCATCCCTTCCCCGGGACTAGCGGGGCCCATGGAGAGACCCAGTACTTC.

The chain employs TRBV27 and TRBJ2-7; 8 bases are shared with TRBD1. The CDR3 is 16 residues long. Germline trimming cut 5 bases from V and 1 base from J; bases unmatched to any gene: 10. Germline CDR1 and CDR2: MNHEY and SMNVEV (reference sequence). CDR3 sequence: CASSPIDRGLSYEQYF. The CDR3, as DNA: TGTGCCAGCAGTCCGATAGACAGGGGCTTGTCCTACGAGCAGTACTTC.

Details on this clone: The junction does not match germline at one end; this may be a read error. The chain links TRBV27 to TRBJ2-2, with unresolved D. The germline V gene has CDR1 MNHEY and CDR2 SMNVEV (reference sequence). The CDR3 loop spans 18 amino acids. CDR3 loop: CVSSRRLFSPTNTGELFF. Here the CDR3 DNA reads TGTGTCAGCAGCCGGCGCCTTTTTAGCCCTACGAACACCGGGGAGCTGTTTTTT.

The J gene is TRBJ2-6, the V gene TRBV6-1; D call uncertain. With 2 bases removed from V and 0 bases from J, the gap between germline ends came to 8 bases. The CDR3 totals 16 residues. Germline values: CDR1 MNHNS, CDR2 SASEGT. The CDR3 DNA sequence: TGTGCCAGCAGTGAATCAGAAACCTCTGGGGCCAACGTCCTGACTTTC. Translated, it gives CASSESETSGANVLTF.

The chain combines TRBV7-9 with TRBJ2-1; D not resolved. The germline CDR1 and CDR2 sequences are SEHNR and FQNEAQ (reference sequence). Trimming took off 2 bases at V and 9 bases at J, with 11 bases between the two ends. The CDR3 sequence is 13 residues long. The CDR3 here is CASSLPMSGEQFF. DNA for the CDR3: TGTGCCAGCAGCTTACCTATGTCGGGTGAGCAGTTCTTC.

The count of this clone is one. V usage is TRBV6-7 and J usage is TRBJ2-7; TRBD1 matches 10 bases. TRBV6-7 is given ORF status, its function remaining uncertain. Germline trimming cut 0 bases from V and 4 bases from J; bases unmatched to any gene: 6. This CDR3 has 16 amino acids. The DNA for the CDR3 is TGTGCCAGCAGTTACTCTGCCTCGGACAGGGGGTACGAGCAGTACTTC. Translated: CASSYSASDRGYEQYF.

V is TRBV10-1 and J is TRBJ2-7; 9 positions agree with TRBD2. Germline V CDR1 and CDR2: WNHNN, SYGVQD (reference sequence). This CDR3 spans 15 amino acids. V lost 2 bases and J lost 4; bases outside the gene matches: 6. CDR3: CASSEAIAGDYEQYF. CDR3 coding DNA: TGCGCCAGCAGTGAGGCTATAGCGGGAGATTACGAGCAGTACTTC.

This sequence joins TRBV18 and TRBJ2-2; 9 positions agree with TRBD1. V was clipped by 1 base and J by 7 bases; unmatched bases: 4. Germline V gives CDR1 KGHSH, CDR2 LQKENI. CDR3 length equals 15 residues. The DNA for the CDR3 is TGTGCCAGCTCACCACGACAGGGGGATGGCGGGGAGCTGTTTTTT. It translates to CASSPRQGDGGELFF.

This clone was observed a few times. The chain is built from TRBV5-1 and TRBJ2-2; TRBD1 aligns across 8 bases. In germline, CDR1 is SGHRS, CDR2 YFSETQ. The CDR3 is 14 amino acids. The junction had 4 bases not matched to a gene; V was cut back by 3 bases and J by 6 bases. CDR3 in DNA: TGCGCCAGCAGCTCGCAGGGGGCCCCCGGGGAGCTGTTTTTT. Protein product: CASSSQGAPGELFF.

This clone was recorded a few times. The chain carries TRBV5-1 and TRBJ2-2, with 9 bases matching TRBD2. J gave up 7 bases and V 5 bases, and 3 bases lay outside the gene matches. Germline V gene sequence: CDR1 SGHRS, CDR2 YFSETQ. This CDR3 contains 13 residues. CDR3 amino acids: CASSSGSFGELFF. Written as DNA, the CDR3 is TGCGCCAGCAGTAGCGGGAGTTTCGGGGAGCTGTTTTTT. The whole variable domain, filled in from reference TRBV5-1 and TRBJ2-2, reads KAGVTQTPRYLIKTRGQQVTLSCSPISGHRSVSWYQQTPGQGLQFLFEYFSETQRNKGNFPGRFSGRQFSNSRSEMNVSTLELGDSALYLCASSSGSFGELFFGEGSRLTVL.

This clone was seen a handful of times. The chain joins TRBV9 to TRBJ2-3; D possibly corresponds to TRBD2 (5 bases). There are 14 residues in the CDR3. Germline loops: CDR1 SGDLS, CDR2 YYNGEE. The V and J ends lost 0 bases and 2 bases respectively, with 7 bases between them. The CDR3 DNA reads TGTGCCAGCAGCGTAGAGGGAGTCACAGATACGCAGTATTTT. Protein product: CASSVEGVTDTQYF.

The chain uses TRBV19 and TRBJ2-1, with TRBD2 matching over 7 bases. The CDR3 runs to 16 residues. Per germline, CDR1 LNHDA and CDR2 SQIVND (reference sequence). The junction had 9 bases not matched to a gene; V was cut back by 5 bases and J by 2 bases. The CDR3, as DNA: TGTGCCAGTAGTGCCTCTAGCGGAGGGACCTACAATGAGCAGTTCTTC. This translates into CASSASSGGTYNEQFF. Supplemented by reference TRBV19 and TRBJ2-1, the full variable domain reads DGGITQSPKYLFRKEGQNVTLSCEQNLNHDAMYWYRQDPGQGLRLIYYSQIVNDFQKGDIAEGYSVSREKKESFPLTVTSAQKNPTAFYLCASSASSGGTYNEQFFGPGTRLTVL.

The chain carries TRBV11-2 and TRBJ2-7; 7 bases agree with TRBD2. The length of the CDR3 is 15 residues. Germline CDR1 and CDR2: SGHAT and FQNNGV. The trim removed 1 base at V and 4 bases at J, leaving 7 bases unmatched. CDR3 residues: CASSLVEGGPYEQYF. CDR3 in DNA: TGTGCCAGCAGCTTAGTGGAGGGAGGGCCTTACGAGCAGTACTTC. Supplemented by reference TRBV11-2 and TRBJ2-7, the full variable domain reads EAGVAQSPRYKIIEKRQSVAFWCNPISGHATLYWYQQILGQGPKLLIQFQNNGVVDDSQLPKDRFSAERLKGVDSTLKIQPAKLEDSAVYLCASSLVEGGPYEQYFGPGTRLTVT.

The chain joins TRBV10-3 to TRBJ1-2; TRBD1 matches 8 bases. The germline CDR1 and CDR2 sequences are ENHRY and SYGVKD. V shed 4 bases and J 5 bases; nucleotides not matched to a gene: 12. The length of the CDR3 is 16 residues. The CDR3 nucleotides are TGTGCCATCAGTGGGACAGGGAGCCTGTTGGCTTATGGCTACACCTTC. Translation gives CAISGTGSLLAYGYTF.

This clone was picked up a small number of times. The chain uses TRBV7-2 and TRBJ1-1, with TRBD1 as a possible D gene (6 bases). The CDR3 is 13 amino acids. The V end lost 5 bases, the J end lost 1 base, and 8 bases lay between the germline ends. CDR1 is SGHTA, CDR2 FQGNSA, per germline. The CDR3 sequence is CASSRGQNTEAFF. The CDR3 DNA reads as TGTGCCAGCAGCCGGGGACAGAACACTGAAGCTTTCTTT.

The V gene is TRBV10-1, the J gene TRBJ2-5, with TRBD2 matching over 9 bases. CDR1 is WNHNN, CDR2 SYGVQD, per germline (reference sequence). V was clipped by 3 bases and J by 3 bases; unmatched bases: 5. This CDR3 contains 15 residues. The CDR3 loop is CASSEGLAGKETQYF. CDR3 bases: TGCGCCAGCAGTGAAGGGCTAGCGGGGAAAGAGACCCAGTACTTC.

The CDR3 DNA reads as TGTGCCAGCAGTGATCAGGCGGCAGGGTGGAATTCGGAGACCCAGTACTTC. The encoded protein is CASSDQAAGWNSETQYF. The V gene is TRBV2, the J gene TRBJ2-5, with D perhaps TRBD1 (5 bases). CDR3 length: 17 residues. Germline V gene data show CDR1 as SNHLY and CDR2 as FYNNEI. Deletions cut 3 bases from V and 5 bases from J, with 22 bases between.

The table lists this clone with a count of one. V and J are TRBV29-1 and TRBJ1-4, with D unresolved. Germline values: CDR1 SQVTM, CDR2 ANQGSEA. The V end lost 5 bases, the J end lost 7 bases, and 8 bases lay between the germline ends. The CDR3 is made up of 11 amino acids. The CDR3 region has the DNA TGCAGCGTTCCCGTCCTTGAAAAACTGTTTTTT. This codes for CSVPVLEKLFF.